Listed below are T cell receptor beta chains from one sample, sequenced in a study of blood T cell repertoires in COVID-19. Produced via immunoSEQ multiplex PCR; TCRdb's table is partial and in-frame only. The data contain around 260,000 clones, about 80% of them seen just once; the ten biggest clones take up 7.5% to 10%. The sample taken for sequencing was peripheral blood. The source is a woman in her fifties or sixties who had recovered from COVID-19. Both conserved end residues are part of each CDR3. Each record gives: D gene, V gene, J gene, clone size, CDR3 DNA, CDR3 protein. The D gene is left open where the match is weak. Clone size is given for some rows only: seen once, a few or many times, or a class if the clone is expanded.

.	TRBV7-3	TRBJ2-3	.	TGTGCCAGCAGCTTCGGGGTGGCAGATACGCAGTATTTT	CASSFGVADTQYF
.	TRBV6-2/TRBV6-3	TRBJ2-7	.	TGTGCCAGCAGTTTTCGGTCGGTTCCCGTCCGGGGAGGCTACGAGCAGTACTTC	CASSFRSVPVRGGYEQYF
.	TRBV9	TRBJ2-1	.	TGTGCCAGCAGTATACAGGCCTCCTACAATGAGCAGTTCTTC	CASSIQASYNEQFF
TRBD1	TRBV11-2	TRBJ1-2	once	TGTGCCAGCAGCCGCCCCGGACAGGGGCGTGGGAGCTACACCTTC	CASSRPGQGRGSYTF
.	TRBV5-1	TRBJ2-5	.	TGCGCCAGCAGCTGGGAGGCGACCTGGGAGACCCAGTACTTC	CASSWEATWETQYF
.	TRBV27	TRBJ2-7	.	TGTGCCAGCAGTTTGGGGCAGCTCTACGAGCAGTACTTC	CASSLGQLYEQYF
TRBD2	TRBV5-8	TRBJ2-7	.	TGTGCCAGCAGCTTGGTATCTAGCGGGAACTACGAGCAGTACTTC	CASSLVSSGNYEQYF
.	TRBV5-1	TRBJ2-1	few	TGCGCCAGCAGCCTCGGGACACCTGGCTATGAGCAGTTCTTC	CASSLGTPGYEQFF
TRBD1	TRBV5-1	TRBJ2-7	.	TGCGCCAGCAGCTTGGGCAGGGGGTCCTACGAGCAGTACTTC	CASSLGRGSYEQYF
TRBD2	TRBV19	TRBJ2-2	.	TGTGCCAGTCTCTATGCGCAGGCGGGAGCCGGGGAGCTGTTTTTT	CASLYAQAGAGELFF
.	TRBV24-1	TRBJ2-5	.	TGTGCCACCAGTGATTTGTTAGGAGGGACCGAGACCCAGTACTTC	CATSDLLGGTETQYF
TRBD2	TRBV27	TRBJ2-1	.	TGTGCCAGCAGTTCCTCCGGGACTACATACAATGAGCAGTTCTTC	CASSSSGTTYNEQFF
.	TRBV27	TRBJ2-2	.	TGTGCCAGCAGTCTAGGGAGCCAGGTGGACGGCGGGGAGCTGTTTTTT	CASSLGSQVDGGELFF
.	TRBV5-1	TRBJ2-3	.	TGCGCCAGCAGCTTGGGACAGCTTAGCACAGATACGCAGTATTTT	CASSLGQLSTDTQYF
TRBD1	TRBV9	TRBJ1-1	.	TGTGCCAGCAGCGTAGGTGGGACAGCGAGCACTGAAGCTTTCTTT	CASSVGGTASTEAFF
.	TRBV6-1	TRBJ2-1	few	TGTGCCAGCAGTGAAGCATCAGGTGGCTACAATGAGCAGTTCTTC	CASSEASGGYNEQFF
TRBD1	TRBV5-5	TRBJ2-7	.	TGTGCCAGCAGCTTGAAGGGACAGGGGGTGAGGGACTACGAGCAGTACTTC	CASSLKGQGVRDYEQYF
.	TRBV6-2/TRBV6-3	TRBJ2-5	.	TGTGCCAGCAGTCCCCTCAACACAGAGACCCAGTACTTC	CASSPLNTETQYF
TRBD1	TRBV2	TRBJ1-3	few	TGTGCCAGCAGAGGGACAGGGGGAAGAAACACCATATATTTT	CASRGTGGRNTIYF
.	TRBV28	TRBJ1-5	few	TGTGCCAGCAGGGCGGGGGGGAGCAATCAGCCCCAGCATTTT	CASRAGGSNQPQHF
.	TRBV20-1	TRBJ2-5	.	TGCAGTGCTAGTCTTTGGCGGGGAGAGACCCAGTACTTC	CSASLWRGETQYF
TRBD1	TRBV7-2	TRBJ2-3	.	TGTGCCAGCAGCTCCGGACAGGGAACCACAGATACGCAGTATTTT	CASSSGQGTTDTQYF
TRBD2	TRBV3-1/TRBV3-2	TRBJ2-3	few	TGTGCCAGCAGCTCCTGGACTAGCGGGGGGGCTAGCACAGATACGCAGTATTTT	CASSSWTSGGASTDTQYF
TRBD1	TRBV5-4	TRBJ2-2	.	TGTGCCAGCAGCTCCCCCGGGACAGGGGGCATCACCGGGGAGCTGTTTTTT	CASSSPGTGGITGELFF
TRBD2	TRBV5-1	TRBJ2-3	.	TGCGCCAGCAGCGCTAGGACTAGCGGGAGTGGGGATACGCAGTATTTT	CASSARTSGSGDTQYF
TRBD1	TRBV5-1	TRBJ1-5	.	TGCGCCAGCAGGGCAGGGGGATATAGCAATCAGCCCCAGCATTTT	CASRAGGYSNQPQHF
TRBD1	TRBV28	TRBJ1-1	.	TGTGCCAGCAGCCCCGGGACAGGGGGATTCATGAACACTGAAGCTTTCTTT	CASSPGTGGFMNTEAFF
.	TRBV21-1	TRBJ2-6	.	TGTGCCAGCCCGAGCGGGAGGTGCACTGGGGCCAACGTCCTGACTTTC	CASPSGRCTGANVLTF
.	TRBV4-1	TRBJ2-7	.	TGCGCCAGCAGCTCCCCGGGACTTACTGACTACGAGCAGTACTTC	CASSSPGLTDYEQYF
.	TRBV30	TRBJ2-5	.	TGTGCCTGGAGTGTCTTAAAGACCCAGTACTTC	CAWSVLKTQYF
TRBD2	TRBV14	TRBJ2-5	.	TGTGCCAGCAGCCTCGGCGGGGGGCGGCGGGAGACCCAGTACTTC	CASSLGGGRRETQYF
TRBD1	TRBV7-6	TRBJ1-2	.	TGTGCCAGCAGCCATGAGACAGGGAATGGCTACACCTTC	CASSHETGNGYTF
TRBD2	TRBV7-3	TRBJ2-5	.	TGTGCCAGCAGCCTCAAGCGGGAGACCAGGGAGACCCAGTACTTC	CASSLKRETRETQYF
.	TRBV12-2	TRBJ2-1	.	TGTGCAAGTCGCTTAGAGATGGCGGGGGGAGATTTGGATGAGCAGTTCTTC	CASRLEMAGGDLDEQFF
.	TRBV7-6	TRBJ2-4	.	TGTGCCAGCAGCTTAAGTCAGGGAACCAAAAACATTCAGTACTTC	CASSLSQGTKNIQYF
TRBD2	TRBV4-2	TRBJ2-7	.	TGTGCCAGCAGCCAGGGGGGGGAAGTAATGGTTGCGCAGTACTTC	CASSQGGEVMVAQYF
TRBD1	TRBV5-1	TRBJ2-6	.	TGCGCCAGCAGCTCGGGACAGGGTGGTTCTGGGGCCAACGTCCTGACTTTC	CASSSGQGGSGANVLTF
.	TRBV28	TRBJ2-7	.	TGTGCCAGCAGTTTAGTTCACAGCTACGAGCAGTACTTC	CASSLVHSYEQYF
TRBD1	TRBV30	TRBJ2-2	.	TGTGCCTGGAATGGGGACAGTAACACCGGGGAGCTGTTTTTT	CAWNGDSNTGELFF
TRBD1	TRBV28	TRBJ1-3	once	TGTGCCAGCAGTTTACAGACAGGGGGCGAGGGAAACACCATATATTTT	CASSLQTGGEGNTIYF